A single sample is the source of the 21 T cell receptor beta chains below, sequenced in a study of blood T cells in healthy people across ages (dated by TCRdb to between 2014 and 2017). The protocol used for the library was 5' RACE. Instrument used: Illumina HiSeq 2500. A second PCR of about 6 to 12 cycles was run with a J-beta primer mix and a sample-barcoded 5' primer. Starting from the raw public reads, TCRdb applied fastp trimming at Q25, assembled clones with MiXCR and retained in-frame beta chains. Identical CDR3 proteins give one entry, which carries the most common genes and DNA. For this sample the table gives hundreds of thousands of distinct CDR3 sequences, of which roughly 20% were detected only once. Around 22% of the sample is held by the ten biggest clonotypes. What was sequenced was blood. The receptor set was obtained from a man between 65 and 79 years old in good health.

This clonotype was recorded at least ten times. The chain has TRBV29-1 and TRBJ2-5; D perhaps matches TRBD1 (6 bases). Germline V lookup: CDR1 SQVTM, CDR2 ANQGSEA. V was shortened by 7 bases and J by 1 base, with 13 bases between the two germline ends. The CDR3 is 13 amino acids. Written as DNA, the CDR3 is TGCAGCGCCACAGGACAGACCCAAGAGACCCAGTACTTC. Protein sequence: CSATGQTQETQYF.

This clonotype was counted between two and nine times. The chain joins TRBV18 to TRBJ2-5; 8 bases are shared with TRBD2. The CDR3 covers 17 residues. CDR1 KGHSH and CDR2 LQKENI come from the germline V gene. V shed 0 bases and J 1 base; nucleotides not matched to a gene: 7. CDR3 DNA: TGTGCCAGCTCACCACCGGGGATAGCGGGGCCCCAAGAGACCCAGTACTTC. Its translation is CASSPPGIAGPQETQYF.

The chain is built from TRBV7-3 and TRBJ2-1; D not certain. V was trimmed by 5 bases and J by 4 bases, leaving 12 bases between them. Germline CDR1 is SGHTA and CDR2 is FQGTGA. This CDR3 has 14 amino acids. The CDR3 is CASSPRREYNEQFF. DNA of the CDR3: TGTGCCAGCAGCCCCCGGCGAGAATACAATGAGCAGTTCTTC.

This chain links TRBV12-3 or TRBV12-4 with TRBJ1-6, with D perhaps TRBD1 (6 bases). V was clipped by 2 bases and J by 6 bases, with 11 bases between them. This CDR3 is built from 15 residues. Here the CDR3 reads CASSLIGRGNSPLHF. The CDR3 DNA reads TGTGCCAGCAGTTTAATTGGCAGGGGTAATTCACCCCTCCACTTT.

Written as DNA, the CDR3 is TGTGCCAGCAGCTTACGGGGGGGCTATAGCAATCAGCCCCAGCATTTT. It yields the protein CASSLRGGYSNQPQHF. The chain uses TRBV7-2 and TRBJ1-5; D possibly corresponds to TRBD1 (6 bases). This CDR3 is 16 amino acids long. V was shortened by 2 bases and J by 0 bases, with 11 bases between the two germline ends. Germline CDR1 SGHTA, CDR2 FQGNSA.

This clonotype was seen a handful of times. The chain combines TRBV29-1 with TRBJ2-1; 14 nucleotides line up with TRBD2. Germline assignment: CDR1 SQVTM and CDR2 ANQGSEA. Trimming took 4 bases from V and 2 from J; bases not matched to a gene: 4. The CDR3 is 16 residues long. The CDR3 sequence: CSVVGLAGVPYNEQFF. CDR3 nucleotides: TGCAGCGTTGTGGGACTAGCGGGAGTGCCCTACAATGAGCAGTTCTTC.

At least ten counts were recorded for this clonotype. The chain combines TRBV10-3 with TRBJ2-3; D may correspond to TRBD1 or TRBD2 (5 bases each). CDR1 and CDR2 from the germline V gene are ENHRY and SYGVKD. The V end lost 6 bases, the J end lost 4 bases, and 14 bases lay between the germline ends. This CDR3 contains 14 residues. CDR3 amino acids: CAISIGDGPDTQYF. DNA for the CDR3: TGTGCCATCAGCATAGGGGACGGACCAGATACGCAGTATTTT.

This chain connects TRBV5-1 to TRBJ2-3; 10 nucleotides align to TRBD1. The CDR3 totals 16 residues. With 4 bases clipped from V and 2 bases from J, the junction kept 7 bases outside the gene matches. Germline values: CDR1 SGHRS, CDR2 YFSETQ. The CDR3 spells CASSKTGTGVTDTQYF. CDR3 sequence (DNA): TGCGCCAGCAGCAAAACCGGGACAGGGGTCACAGATACGCAGTATTTT.

The table lists this clonotype with a few counts. The chain recombines TRBV5-1 with TRBJ2-1; D gene unclear. Germline V CDR1 and CDR2: SGHRS, YFSETQ. The CDR3 totals 18 residues. V was shortened by 0 bases and J by 0 bases, with 16 bases between the two germline ends. Here the CDR3 DNA reads TGCGCCAGCAGCTTGGAGGGCTACTACTCGAGCTCCTACAATGAGCAGTTCTTC. Translating gives CASSLEGYYSSSYNEQFF.

In DNA, the CDR3 is TGCGCCAGCAGCTTCTCGGCAGCTAACTATGGCTACACCTTC. Translated: CASSFSAANYGYTF. This rearrangement joins TRBV5-1 to TRBJ1-2; D gene unclear. The V and J ends lost 2 bases and 0 bases respectively, with 8 bases between them. CDR1 is SGHRS and CDR2 is YFSETQ in the germline V gene. This CDR3 is built from 14 residues.

This chain links TRBV2 with TRBJ2-1; D is unresolved. The length of the CDR3 is 16 residues. The germline gives CDR1 SNHLY, CDR2 FYNNEI. Trimming cost V 6 bases and J 0 bases, with 15 bases left between them. The CDR3 region is CASRKGLSSSYNEQFF. The CDR3 DNA follows: TGTGCCAGCAGGAAGGGATTGAGTAGCTCCTACAATGAGCAGTTCTTC.

About this clonotype itself: The missing conserved phenylalanine or tryptophan at the end of this CDR3 makes a read error likely. J is TRBJ1-6 and V is TRBV10-2; no firm D call. The CDR3 extends over 13 amino acids. Germline CDR1 is WSHSY and CDR2 is SAAADI. Trimming stripped 3 bases from V and 10 bases from J, with 10 bases between. The CDR3 DNA follows: TGCGCCAGCAGTGAAGACCGAGTCTCACCCCTCCACATT. Its translation is CASSEDRVSPLHI.

The sample holds a few counts of this clonotype. CDR3 in amino acids: CSATRVGGSLEETQYF. The CDR3 DNA follows: TGCAGTGCTACCAGGGTGGGGGGCTCCCTTGAGGAGACCCAGTACTTC. The V and J genes are TRBV20-1 and TRBJ2-5; perhaps D is TRBD1 or TRBD2 (6 bases each). Per germline, CDR1 DFQATT and CDR2 SNEGSKA (reference sequence). This CDR3 contains 16 residues. The ends were cut back, 4 bases at V and 5 bases at J, with 23 bases in the middle.

This clonotype came up a few times. V usage is TRBV5-1 and J usage is TRBJ2-7; D remains unclear. V lost 0 bases and J 3 bases, leaving 7 bases between the germline ends. Per germline, CDR1 SGHRS and CDR2 YFSETQ. This CDR3 region has 13 residues. For the CDR3, the DNA is TGCGCCAGCAGCTTGGACATCTACTACGAGCAGTACTTC. Its translation is CASSLDIYYEQYF.

The table lists this clonotype with a few counts. The chain joins TRBV7-6 to TRBJ2-5; no definite D call. Germline V CDR1 and CDR2: SGHVS, FNYEAQ. The CDR3 loop spans 13 amino acids. Trimming took 1 base from V and 3 from J, leaving 6 bases between them. The chain's CDR3 is CASSLVVKETQYF. The CDR3 DNA is TGTGCCAGCAGCTTAGTCGTCAAAGAGACCCAGTACTTC.

The V and J genes are TRBV11-2 and TRBJ1-1; possible D gene TRBD1, 5 bases. Germline V gene sequence: CDR1 SGHAT, CDR2 FQNNGV. V was pared by 7 bases and J by 5 bases, with 14 bases between. There are 13 residues in the CDR3. The CDR3 spells CASTQPGETEAFF. CDR3 in DNA: TGTGCCAGCACCCAACCGGGGGAGACTGAAGCTTTCTTT. The full variable domain, with the rest looked up from reference TRBV11-2 and TRBJ1-1, is EAGVAQSPRYKIIEKRQSVAFWCNPISGHATLYWYQQILGQGPKLLIQFQNNGVVDDSQLPKDRFSAERLKGVDSTLKIQPAKLEDSAVYLCASTQPGETEAFFGQGTRLTVV.

CDR3 protein: CASSSSGVAGDTQYF. CDR3 bases: TGCGCCAGCAGCTCTAGCGGGGTCGCTGGAGATACGCAGTATTTT. This chain connects TRBV5-1 to TRBJ2-3; 9 nucleotides agree with TRBD2. Germline lookup yields CDR1 SGHRS and CDR2 YFSETQ. V trimming: 3 bases; J trimming: 5 bases; junction bases outside the gene matches: 7. The CDR3 length is 15 residues.

This chain uses TRBV5-1 with TRBJ1-1; TRBD1 matches 7 bases. The CDR3 spans 16 residues. Trimming at V came to 4 bases and at J to 2 bases, leaving 11 bases not matched to a gene. The V gene's germline CDR1 is SGHRS and CDR2 YFSETQ. The CDR3 is CASSPDPGGRNTEAFF. The CDR3 nucleotides are TGCGCCAGCAGCCCCGATCCAGGGGGACGTAACACTGAAGCTTTCTTT.

The V call is TRBV4-3, the J call TRBJ2-1, with D possibly being TRBD2 (6 bases). V was trimmed by 0 bases and J by 3 bases, leaving 18 bases between them. Germline CDR1 is LGHNA and CDR2 is YSLEER. The CDR3 loop spans 18 amino acids. CDR3 sequence: CASSQEWSGLAHYNEQFF. The CDR3 DNA reads as TGCGCCAGCAGCCAAGAGTGGAGCGGGCTAGCCCACTACAATGAGCAGTTCTTC.

The V gene is TRBV2, the J gene TRBJ2-1; weak D call: TRBD1 (6 bases). Trimming pared 4 bases from V and 4 bases from J, leaving 11 bases between. In germline, CDR1 is SNHLY, CDR2 FYNNEI. The CDR3 extends over 14 amino acids. In DNA, the CDR3 is TGTGCCAGCAGTGCCGGGACACAATACAATGAGCAGTTCTTC. Its translation: CASSAGTQYNEQFF.

A note on this clonotype: Sequence at one end of the junction differs from germline and may be a read error. The CDR3 sequence is CASSALAGSSGANVPTF. Written as DNA, the CDR3 is TGTGCCAGCAGCGCTCTAGCGGGAAGCTCTGGGGCCAACGTCCCGACTTTC. This chain links TRBV9 with TRBJ2-6, with 9 bases fitting TRBD2. CDR1 and CDR2 from the germline V gene are SGDLS and YYNGEE. This CDR3 spans 17 amino acids.